This T cell receptor beta chain was obtained from a study of beta chain features in type 1 diabetes. Study-level findings and limits: Patients with Type 1 diabetes showed moderately but significantly shorter TCRB CDR3s in all four CD4+ subsets. Type 1 diabetes patients had VDJ junctions that carried fewer insertions and more deletions.

Note on this clone: The antigen remains undetermined.

CDR1 is MNHEY, CDR2 SVGAGI, per germline. The CDR3 extends over 15 amino acids. V lost 7 bases to trimming and J lost 0 bases, with 12 bases between them. cDNA synthesis used the whole RNA isolate, giving expressed TCRB sequences. Clones were sequenced by immunoSEQ multiplex PCR, and TCRdb holds only the in-frame ones, with some missing. The table lists about 150,000 clones, 7.5% to 8.5% of them singletons, with around 0.5% in the top ten. Sequencing used central memory CD4+ T cells from blood. The gene calls are TRBV6-5 and TRBJ2-2; weak D call: TRBD1 (5 bases). This receptor was taken from a man in his late teens or twenties with type 1 diabetes. The CDR3 DNA reads TGTGCCAGCAAGGGCAGGGCTACGAACACCGGGGAGCTGTTTTTT. Translated, it gives CASKGRATNTGELFF.